Following are 27 T cell receptor beta chains from one sample sequenced in a study of blood T cells in healthy people across ages. Primers used in a second PCR of roughly 6 to 12 cycles were a sample-barcoded 5' primer and a J-beta primer mix. MiXCR, applied by TCRdb to the 5' RACE reads, yields one record per CDR3 protein. The sample lists 1.5 million to 2 million distinct CDR3 sequences; roughly 30% were seen once. The sequenced sample was blood. The receptors originated from a woman between 25 and 40 years old in good health.

This clonotype was seen a few times. The gene calls are TRBV6-5 and TRBJ2-7; perhaps TRBD1 as D (6 bases). CDR3 size: 13 residues. The germline V and J ends were trimmed by 5 bases and 7 bases, with 15 bases remaining between them. Germline V lookup: CDR1 MNHEY, CDR2 SVGAGI. The CDR3 region is CASSRSLQGEQYF. The CDR3 nucleotides read TGTGCCAGCAGTCGCTCTCTGCAGGGGGAGCAGTACTTC.

This clonotype turned up a few times. This chain uses TRBV29-1 with TRBJ2-3, with TRBD2 matching 9 bases. Germline V gene sequence: CDR1 SQVTM, CDR2 ANQGSEA. CDR3 size: 13 residues. V trimming: 6 bases; J trimming: 2 bases; junction bases outside the gene matches: 3. CDR3 DNA: TGCAGCGTCTCTAGCGGGACCACAGATACGCAGTATTTT. Residues: CSVSSGTTDTQYF.

The V and J genes are TRBV9 and TRBJ1-4, with a weak D call TRBD1 (6 bases). Germline lookup yields CDR1 SGDLS and CDR2 YYNGEE. Between the trimmed V and J ends, which lost 1 base and 3 bases, there was a span of 10 bases. The CDR3 runs to 15 residues. For the CDR3, the DNA is TGTGCCAGCAGCGTAACCTGGGGGCCTAATGAAAAACTGTTTTTT. This codes for CASSVTWGPNEKLFF. Based on the CDR3 plus reference TRBV9 and TRBJ1-4, the full variable domain is DSGVTQTPKHLITATGQRVTLRCSPRSGDLSVYWYQQSLDQGLQFLIQYYNGEERAKGNILERFSAQQFPDLHSELNLSSLELGDSALYFCASSVTWGPNEKLFFGSGTQLSVL.

This clonotype occurred a few times. The CDR3 reads CASSTSGSLYNEQFF. The DNA for the CDR3 is TGTGCCAGTAGTACTAGCGGGAGCTTATACAATGAGCAGTTCTTC. This chain links TRBV19 with TRBJ2-1; TRBD2 matches 10 bases. This CDR3 has 15 residues. Trimming took 4 bases from V and 4 from J; bases not matched to a gene: 4. Germline V CDR1 and CDR2: LNHDA, SQIVND (reference sequence).

The chain uses TRBV6-5 and TRBJ2-1; D perhaps matches TRBD1 (5 bases). This CDR3 has 13 amino acids. Per the germline V gene, CDR1 is MNHEY and CDR2 is SVGAGI. Between the trimmed V and J ends, which lost 7 bases and 10 bases, there was a span of 17 bases. The CDR3 protein is CASNWGGEGEQFF. As DNA, the CDR3 is TGTGCCAGCAATTGGGGCGGTGAAGGGGAGCAGTTCTTC.

This clonotype has ten or more counts. The genes are TRBV20-1 and TRBJ2-5; the D is unclear. Germline CDR1 and CDR2: DFQATT and SNEGSKA (reference sequence). The length of the CDR3 is 12 residues. Trimming stripped 6 bases from V and 5 bases from J, with 13 bases between. The CDR3 is CSAGVGVETQYF. In DNA form, the CDR3 reads TGCAGTGCCGGCGTTGGCGTTGAGACCCAGTACTTC.

This clonotype has at least ten counts. The chain links TRBV20-1 to TRBJ1-4, with 9 bases identical to TRBD1. Germline loops: CDR1 DFQATT, CDR2 SNEGSKA (reference sequence). There are 16 residues in the CDR3. J gave up 3 bases and V 2 bases, and 7 bases lay outside the gene matches. The CDR3: CSARPGQGKPNEKLFF. Here the CDR3 DNA reads TGCAGTGCTAGACCGGGACAGGGCAAACCTAATGAAAAACTGTTTTTT.

This clonotype was observed a few times. This chain links TRBV29-1 with TRBJ2-4, with unresolved D. Looked up from germline, CDR1 is SQVTM and CDR2 is ANQGSEA. The ends were cut back, 7 bases at V and 1 base at J, with 23 bases in the middle. The CDR3 contains 17 residues. The CDR3 DNA follows: TGCAGCGGACCGTTCCAGCACGGTGAAGAGGCCAAAAACATTCAGTACTTC. Translated: CSGPFQHGEEAKNIQYF.

The DNA for the CDR3 is TGTGCCACCAGTGATTCCCTAAGCGGGACACGGGATACGCAGTATTTT. Translated, it gives CATSDSLSGTRDTQYF. The chain combines TRBV24-1 with TRBJ2-3, with D maybe TRBD2 (7 bases). Germline CDR1 and CDR2: KGHDR and SFDVKD. V was pared by 2 bases and J by 6 bases, with 17 bases between. The CDR3 sequence is 16 residues long.

The chain combines TRBV7-2 with TRBJ2-3, with D maybe TRBD2 (5 bases). CDR3 length: 17 amino acids. Trimming removed 1 base at V and 5 bases at J, with 19 bases between. Germline values: CDR1 SGHTA, CDR2 FQGNSA. The CDR3, as DNA: TGTGCCAGCAGCTTAGTGGGCTGGAAGCAGGCGGGAGATACGCAGTATTTT. Translating gives CASSLVGWKQAGDTQYF. The variable domain in full, with the rest retrieved from reference TRBV7-2 and TRBJ2-3, is GAGVSQSPSNKVTEKGKDVELRCDPISGHTALYWYRQSLGQGLEFLIYFQGNSAPDKSGLPSDRFSAERTGGSVSTLTIQRTQQEDSAVYLCASSLVGWKQAGDTQYFGPGTRLTVL.

This clonotype was recorded a few times. This chain connects TRBV7-2 to TRBJ2-3; no reliable D call. V lost 1 base to trimming and J lost 0 bases, with 11 bases between them. This CDR3 is 16 amino acids long. The germline V gene has CDR1 SGHTA and CDR2 FQGNSA. CDR3 bases: TGTGCCAGCAGCTTAGGGCGCTATCTGAGCACAGATACGCAGTATTTT. Amino acids: CASSLGRYLSTDTQYF. The full variable domain, in which reference TRBV7-2 and TRBJ2-3 provide the parts outside the CDR3, is GAGVSQSPSNKVTEKGKDVELRCDPISGHTALYWYRQSLGQGLEFLIYFQGNSAPDKSGLPSDRFSAERTGGSVSTLTIQRTQQEDSAVYLCASSLGRYLSTDTQYFGPGTRLTVL.

Remarks on this clonotype: This clone may be a read error of a much larger clone one base away. The chain combines TRBV3-1 with TRBJ2-1; either TRBD1 or TRBD2 may supply D (5 bases each). Germline-derived CDR1 and CDR2 are LGHDT and YNNKEL (reference sequence). CDR3 length equals 15 residues. CDR3 nucleotides: TGTGCCAGCAGCCAAAGGACGGGGACCTACAATGGGCAGTTCTTC. Translating it yields CASSQRTGTYNGQFF.

This clonotype occurred a few times. This sequence joins TRBV24-1 and TRBJ2-1; possibly TRBD1 or TRBD2 for D (6 bases each). The CDR3 has 18 residues. V was clipped by 1 base and J by 4 bases, with 19 bases between them. The germline V gene encodes CDR1 KGHDR and CDR2 SFDVKD. The CDR3 sequence: CATSDFEGGCVRYNEQFF. Here the CDR3 DNA reads TGTGCCACCAGTGATTTCGAGGGGGGCTGCGTCCGTTACAATGAGCAGTTCTTC.

This clonotype was detected ten times or more. The chain employs TRBV2 and TRBJ2-6, with D maybe TRBD1 (5 bases). V lost 7 bases to trimming and J lost 0 bases, with 10 bases between them. Looked up from germline, CDR1 is SNHLY and CDR2 is FYNNEI. This CDR3 has 15 amino acids. The CDR3 sequence: CASTRDSSGANVLTF. The CDR3 nucleotides are TGTGCCAGCACCAGAGACAGCTCTGGGGCCAACGTCCTGACTTTC.

The rearrangement uses TRBV7-2 and TRBJ2-1; D is unclear. Germline CDR1 is SGHTA and CDR2 is FQGNSA. The CDR3 extends over 13 amino acids. Trimming took off 5 bases at V and 9 bases at J, with 14 bases between the two ends. As DNA, the CDR3 is TGTGCCAGCAGCCCTCCAGCTAGTTTTGAGCAGTTCTTC. This translates into CASSPPASFEQFF.

This clonotype has at least ten counts. The J gene is TRBJ2-4, the V gene TRBV7-2; D uncertain. Trimming stripped 5 bases from V and 8 bases from J, with 16 bases between. CDR1 and CDR2 (germline): SGHTA, FQGNSA. The CDR3 is 14 amino acids. CDR3 in DNA: TGTGCCAGCAGCCCTAAAGCTGGCATCGACATTCAGTACTTC. Amino acid sequence: CASSPKAGIDIQYF.

The table lists this clonotype with a few counts. The chain recombines TRBV24-1 with TRBJ2-1, with TRBD2 identical over 12 bases. This CDR3 spans 15 amino acids. Trimming at V came to 8 bases and at J to 4 bases, leaving 5 bases not matched to a gene. Germline CDR1 reads KGHDR; CDR2 reads SFDVKD. The CDR3 reads CATNRTSGDYNEQFF. In DNA, the CDR3 is TGTGCCACCAATAGGACTAGCGGGGATTACAATGAGCAGTTCTTC.

This clonotype was observed a handful of times. This sequence joins TRBV11-3 and TRBJ2-3; D may match TRBD1 or TRBD2 (6 bases each). CDR1 is SGHNT and CDR2 is YENEEA in the germline V gene. V was cut by 4 bases and J by 0 bases, with 14 bases left in between. CDR3 length equals 16 residues. The CDR3 protein is CASSSGASASTDTQYF. Written as DNA, the CDR3 is TGTGCCAGCAGCTCGGGGGCCTCAGCTAGCACAGATACGCAGTATTTT. Complete variable domain (other parts from reference TRBV11-3 and TRBJ2-3): EAGVVQSPRYKIIEKKQPVAFWCNPISGHNTLYWYLQNLGQGPELLIRYENEEAVDDSQLPKDRFSAERLKGVDSTLKIQPAELGDSAVYLCASSSGASASTDTQYFGPGTRLTVL.

The chain carries TRBV5-6 and TRBJ2-1; 9 bases are a match to TRBD1. Germline lookup yields CDR1 SGHDT and CDR2 YYEEEE. CDR3 length: 16 residues. J gave up 7 bases and V 7 bases, and 15 bases lay outside the gene matches. The CDR3 protein is CASGPRPGQGWNEQFF. The CDR3 DNA reads TGTGCCAGCGGCCCGAGACCGGGACAGGGCTGGAATGAGCAGTTCTTC.

This clonotype was observed a handful of times. The genes are TRBV11-2 and TRBJ1-3, with D possibly TRBD1 on 6 matching bases. This CDR3 comprises 15 residues. The germline V gene encodes CDR1 SGHAT and CDR2 FQNNGV. V gave up 1 base and J gave up 0 bases, with 7 bases separating them. Here the CDR3 DNA reads TGTGCCAGCAGCTTAGTGGACAGCTCTGGAAACACCATATATTTT. Protein product: CASSLVDSSGNTIYF.

The chain employs TRBV5-6 and TRBJ2-4; D perhaps matches TRBD1 (5 bases). Germline CDR1 and CDR2: SGHDT and YYEEEE. The CDR3 loop spans 14 amino acids. The germline V and J ends were trimmed by 7 bases and 0 bases, with 11 bases remaining between them. CDR3 sequence (DNA): TGTGCCAGCGGCACAGGAATAGCCAAAAACATTCAGTACTTC. Encoded protein: CASGTGIAKNIQYF.

The chain joins TRBV20-1 to TRBJ2-1; no firm D call. Germline CDR1 DFQATT, CDR2 SNEGSKA (reference sequence). The V gene lost 2 bases and the J gene lost 8 bases, with 7 bases spanning the gap. The CDR3 extends over 11 amino acids. The CDR3 DNA follows: TGCAGTGCTAGAAAAATCGATGAGCAGTTCTTC. It is translated as CSARKIDEQFF.

The chain is built from TRBV5-1 and TRBJ1-2; no clear D. This CDR3 region has 9 residues. Deletions cut 10 bases from V and 6 bases from J, with 7 bases between. From germline, CDR1 is SGHRS and CDR2 YFSETQ. CDR3 region: CAALHGYTF. The CDR3 bases are TGCGCCGCCCTCCATGGCTACACCTTC.

The chain uses TRBV20-1 and TRBJ2-2; D unclear. Germline V gene data show CDR1 as DFQATT and CDR2 as SNEGSKA (reference sequence). The CDR3 is 15 residues long. V was cut by 6 bases and J by 3 bases, with 17 bases left in between. CDR3 nucleotide sequence: TGCAGTGCCGTAAAGGAGCTAGTGTACACCGGGGAGCTGTTTTTT. This sequence encodes CSAVKELVYTGELFF.

Concerning this clonotype: One base away lies a much larger clone, so this may be a sequencing read error. The chain carries TRBV6-4 and TRBJ2-4; 13 bases map to TRBD2. There are 15 residues in the CDR3. With V trimmed by 0 bases and J by 13 bases, 6 bases remained unmatched. Germline assignment: CDR1 MRHNA and CDR2 SNTAGT. The CDR3 nucleotides are TGTGCCAGCAGTGACTCAACTAGCGGGGGGGCTGAGCAGTACTTC. Translating gives CASSDSTSGGAEQYF.

Only a few counts were recorded for this clonotype. The chain is built from TRBV6-2 or TRBV6-3 and TRBJ2-3; 10 nucleotides line up with TRBD2. CDR3 length equals 16 residues. The junction had 10 bases not matched to a gene; V was cut back by 1 base and J by 9 bases. Germline lookup yields CDR1 MNHEY and CDR2 SVGEGT. The chain's CDR3 is CASSYWVGLAANTQYF. For the CDR3, the DNA is TGTGCCAGCAGTTACTGGGTCGGACTAGCGGCAAACACGCAGTATTTT.

This clonotype was observed many times. The chain has TRBV6-5 and TRBJ2-3; tentative D call: TRBD2 (7 bases). This CDR3 has 14 residues. The V and J ends lost 6 bases and 6 bases respectively, with 16 bases between them. In germline, CDR1 is MNHEY, CDR2 SVGAGI. The CDR3 coding sequence is TGTGCCAGCAGCCCCACGGGGGGCAGGGATACGCAGTATTTT. This codes for CASSPTGGRDTQYF.